This entry lists 3 T cell receptor beta chains sequenced from one sample in a study of T cell clonality in common variable immunodeficiency. Sequenced by immunoSEQ multiplex PCR; TCRdb stores in-frame clones only, minus some. This sample has approximately 44,000 clones, each found more than once. Sequenced: peripheral blood mononuclear cells. The receptor set was obtained from a person aged 18-70 years in good health.

This clone has a count of ten or more. The sequence runs out 3 residues before the end of the CDR3; the remainder is reconstructed from the germline J gene. The chain combines TRBV7-3 with TRBJ2-2; TRBD2 matches at 10 bases. Germline CDR1 SGHTA, CDR2 FQGTGA. Losses at the gene ends were 5 bases for V and 2 bases for J; bases not matched to a gene: 5. The CDR3 contains 16 residues. The part of the CDR3 DNA that was read is TGTGCCAGCAGCACGCTAGCGGGGGTTAACACCGGGGAG. Amino acid sequence: CASSTLAGVNTGE. In full, the CDR3 is CASSTLAGVNTGELFF.

This clone was found many times. The DNA ends 3 residues before the CDR3 does, and the rest of the CDR3 is filled in from the germline J gene. Other DNA sequences of this sample code for an identical CDR3. The chain combines TRBV7-9 with TRBJ1-4; D is unclear. V was trimmed by 4 bases and J by 5 bases, leaving 14 bases between them. This CDR3 spans 15 amino acids. CDR1 SEHNR and CDR2 FQNEAQ come from the germline V gene (reference sequence). The sequenced part of the CDR3 DNA is TGTGCCAGCAGCTCTGGGCAGCATAGAAATGAAAAA. Protein product: CASSSGQHRNEK. The full-length CDR3 reads as CASSSGQHRNEKLFF. The full variable domain, completed using reference TRBV7-9 and TRBJ1-4, is DTGVSQNPRHKITKRGQNVTFRCDPISEHNRLYWYRQTLGQGPEFLTYFQNEAQLEKSRLLSDRFSAERPKGSFSTLEIQRTEQGDSAMYLCASSSGQHRNEKLFFGSGTQLSVL.

This clone was seen repeatedly, ten times or more. The read gets to within 3 residues of the CDR3 end, and the germline J gene fills in the rest. The genes are TRBV23-1 and TRBJ2-7; D is perhaps TRBD1 (6 bases). TRBV23-1 is marked as an open reading frame, function uncertain. This CDR3 contains 14 residues. Trimming shortened V by 1 base and J by 3 bases, and 10 bases separated the two germline ends. This CDR3 reads CASSQFGGYYEQYF. The sequenced part of the CDR3 DNA is TGCGCCAGCAGTCAATTTGGGGGCTACTACGAG.